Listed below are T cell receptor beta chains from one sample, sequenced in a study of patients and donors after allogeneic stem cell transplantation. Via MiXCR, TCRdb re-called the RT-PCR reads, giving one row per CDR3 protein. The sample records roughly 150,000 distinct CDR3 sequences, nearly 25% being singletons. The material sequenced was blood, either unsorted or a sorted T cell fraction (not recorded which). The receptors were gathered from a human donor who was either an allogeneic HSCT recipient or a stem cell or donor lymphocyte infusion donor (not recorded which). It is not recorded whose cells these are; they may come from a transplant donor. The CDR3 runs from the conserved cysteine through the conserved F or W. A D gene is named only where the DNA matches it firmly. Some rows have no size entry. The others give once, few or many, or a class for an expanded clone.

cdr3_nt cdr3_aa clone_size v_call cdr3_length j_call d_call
TGCACCAGCAGCCAAGATCCGAGACAGGGGGCTTCCAAAAACATTCAGTACTTC CTSSQDPRQGASKNIQYF NA TRBV1 18 TRBJ2-4 NA
TGTGCCAGCAGCTTCCGGCCGACAGACTACGAGCAGTACTTC CASSFRPTDYEQYF NA TRBV7-9 14 TRBJ2-7 NA
TGCAGCATCACACTAGCGAGCCAAGAGACCCAGTACTTC CSITLASQETQYF few TRBV29-1 13 TRBJ2-5 TRBD2
TGTGCCAGCCCGGACAGGGGCGGTGAAAAACTGTTTTTT CASPDRGGEKLFF few TRBV6-1 13 TRBJ1-4 TRBD1
TGTGCCAGCAGCCTTCGGGACTTGAACACTGAAGCTTTCTTT CASSLRDLNTEAFF NA TRBV6-1 14 TRBJ1-1 NA
TGTGCCACCGTAAGGCGCAGCAATTCTGAAGCTTTCTTT CATVRRSNSEAFF NA TRBV6-5 13 TRBJ1-1 NA
TGTGCCAGCAGCTCCTCCCCCTCCTACGAGCAGTACTTC CASSSSPSYEQYF NA TRBV7-3 13 TRBJ2-7 NA
TGCGCCAGCAGCTTGGTCCCTCAGGGTTCCGCCTACTATGGCTACACCTTC CASSLVPQGSAYYGYTF NA TRBV5-1 17 TRBJ1-2 NA
TGTGCCAGCAGCTTGAGGGACAGGCCGACCGGGGAGCTGTTTTTT CASSLRDRPTGELFF NA TRBV5-8 15 TRBJ2-2 TRBD1
TGTGCCAGCAGCGCTCTCGGGGCCAACTATGGCTACACCTTC CASSALGANYGYTF NA TRBV11-1 14 TRBJ1-2 NA
TGTGCCAGCAGCTTACGCGCCAAGGACTATGGCTACACCTTC CASSLRAKDYGYTF NA TRBV7-2 14 TRBJ1-2 NA
TGTGCCATCAGTGAGTCAGTGACTAGGTCCTTCGAGCAGTACTTC CAISESVTRSFEQYF NA TRBV10-3 15 TRBJ2-7 NA
TGTGCCAGCAGCCAAATAGGGGAGAACTATGGCTACACCTTC CASSQIGENYGYTF NA TRBV3-1 14 TRBJ1-2 NA
TGTGCCAGCAGTTTATTCGCAGGGGATTGGGGCTACACCTTC CASSLFAGDWGYTF NA TRBV12-3/TRBV12-4 14 TRBJ1-2 NA
TGCAGTGCTTGGACAGGGAAACACACTGAAGCTTTCTTT CSAWTGKHTEAFF few TRBV20-1 13 TRBJ1-1 TRBD1
TGTGCCAGCAGCGTAGCTCAGGTAGCGGGGACGGATACGCAGTATTTT CASSVAQVAGTDTQYF NA TRBV9 16 TRBJ2-3 TRBD2
TGTGCCACCAGGAGCAGGGGACAGTCCAACACCGGGGAGCTGTTTTTT CATRSRGQSNTGELFF few TRBV15 16 TRBJ2-2 TRBD1
TGTGCCAGCAGCTTAGTAGGGTTTACAGGGCGGGCTTTCTTT CASSLVGFTGRAFF NA TRBV7-8 14 TRBJ1-1 NA